These 17 T cell receptor beta chains came from one sample sequenced in a study of cytomegalovirus exposure and HLA in healthy donors. The data were produced by immunoSEQ multiplex PCR, yet TCRdb's version contains in-frame clones alone and is incomplete. The sample carries about 120,000 clones, more than 75% recorded once. The sequenced material came from PBMCs. These receptors were obtained from a woman in her twenties or thirties in good health and CMV-seronegative.

The sample holds a few counts of this clone. The chain recombines TRBV29-1 with TRBJ2-1; no clear D. Germline loops: CDR1 SQVTM, CDR2 ANQGSEA. This CDR3 has 11 amino acids. Trimming pared 4 bases from V and 4 bases from J, leaving 5 bases between. Here the CDR3 reads CSVVFYNEQFF. CDR3 DNA: TGCAGCGTTGTCTTTTACAATGAGCAGTTCTTC.

The rearrangement uses TRBV5-1 and TRBJ2-6; D is uncertain. Per the germline V gene, CDR1 is SGHRS and CDR2 is YFSETQ. CDR3 length: 14 residues. Trimming shortened V by 4 bases and J by 0 bases, and 5 bases separated the two germline ends. CDR3 in amino acids: CASSLLSGANVLTF. The CDR3 nucleotides are TGCGCCAGCAGCCTTCTCTCTGGGGCCAACGTCCTGACTTTC.

The chain joins TRBV6-5 to TRBJ2-7; D may be TRBD1 (6 bases). Trimming left V 7 bases short and J 4 bases short, with 17 bases between. The CDR3 sequence is 14 residues long. Germline CDR1 and CDR2: MNHEY and SVGAGI. The CDR3 sequence: CASKTGMRSYEQYF. CDR3 DNA: TGTGCCAGCAAGACAGGAATGAGGTCGTACGAGCAGTACTTC.

The V gene is TRBV29-1, the J gene TRBJ2-7; D may be TRBD1 (6 bases). The CDR3 is made up of 14 amino acids. CDR1 SQVTM and CDR2 ANQGSEA come from the germline V gene. Trimming removed 4 bases at V and 2 bases at J, with 15 bases between. The CDR3 coding sequence is TGCAGCGTTGGGCAGGGGAGAAAAACCTACGAGCAGTACTTC. It codes for CSVGQGRKTYEQYF.

This clone was observed once. The gene calls are TRBV27 and TRBJ2-3, with a weak D call TRBD1 (6 bases). V was cut by 2 bases and J by 2 bases, with 8 bases left in between. The germline CDR1 and CDR2 sequences are MNHEY and SMNVEV (reference sequence). The CDR3 is 14 amino acids. The CDR3 spells CASSLRGTTDTQYF. In DNA, the CDR3 is TGTGCCAGCAGTTTAAGGGGGACCACAGATACGCAGTATTTT.

This clone was found once. The rearrangement uses TRBV11-2 and TRBJ2-1; 12 nucleotides align to TRBD2. CDR1 is SGHAT and CDR2 is FQNNGV in the germline V gene. This CDR3 has 16 residues. J was trimmed by 4 bases and V by 6 bases; bases with no gene match: 7. The CDR3 region has the DNA TGTGCCAGCAGGGATAATCTAGCGGGGGGGTACAATGAGCAGTTCTTC. It specifies CASRDNLAGGYNEQFF.

Only one count was recorded for this clone. The CDR3 region is CASSFGGSANSPLHF. In nucleotides, the CDR3 is TGTGCCAGCAGTTTCGGCGGGTCCGCTAATTCACCCCTCCACTTT. The V call is TRBV27, the J call TRBJ1-6; D is uncertain. The germline V gene has CDR1 MNHEY and CDR2 SMNVEV (reference sequence). There are 15 residues in the CDR3. The V and J ends lost 3 bases and 6 bases respectively, with 12 bases between them.

The chain combines TRBV2 with TRBJ2-5, with D unclear. From germline, CDR1 is SNHLY and CDR2 FYNNEI. The CDR3 sequence is 12 residues long. Trimming took 2 bases from V and 5 from J, leaving 6 bases between them. The CDR3 here is CASSELGETQYF. CDR3 sequence (DNA): TGTGCCAGCAGTGAACTAGGCGAGACCCAGTACTTC.

This chain connects TRBV6-1 to TRBJ1-6; 7 bases are a match to TRBD1. The CDR3 contains 14 residues. Unmatched junction bases numbered 5, after V lost 5 bases and J lost 7 bases. Per the germline V gene, CDR1 is MNHNS and CDR2 is SASEGT. The CDR3 loop reads CASSLQGRNSPLHF. Here the CDR3 DNA reads TGTGCCAGCAGTCTACAGGGGAGGAATTCACCCCTCCACTTT.

The chain employs TRBV5-8 and TRBJ2-5; 10 bases are a match to TRBD2. CDR1 and CDR2 (germline): SGHTS, YDEGEE. Trimming cost V 0 bases and J 9 bases; bases outside gene matches: 14. The CDR3 sequence is 17 residues long. The CDR3 reads CASSLAGSGGSASAQYF. The CDR3 coding sequence is TGTGCCAGCAGCTTGGCGGGTAGCGGGGGGTCGGCCTCGGCCCAGTACTTC.

V and J are TRBV6-5 and TRBJ2-7; no clear D gene. This CDR3 is built from 15 residues. V was trimmed by 4 bases and J by 9 bases, leaving 22 bases between them. Germline CDR1 reads MNHEY; CDR2 reads SVGAGI. As DNA, the CDR3 is TGTGCCAGCAGTTTGGCCCAGACGTCGCTACGGGTGCAGTACTTC. Translated: CASSLAQTSLRVQYF.

The chain is built from TRBV6-1 and TRBJ2-3; possible D gene TRBD1, 7 bases. V gave up 7 bases and J gave up 1 base, with 12 bases separating them. Looked up from germline, CDR1 is MNHNS and CDR2 is SASEGT. The CDR3 is made up of 14 amino acids. CDR3 DNA: TGTGCCAGCACCAGGGGGGCGGGCACAGATACGCAGTATTTT. Protein product: CASTRGAGTDTQYF.

Comment on this clone: Other DNA sequences in the same sample also yield this CDR3. The chain uses TRBV7-2 and TRBJ2-5, with 9 bases that match TRBD2. V gave up 0 bases and J gave up 4 bases; unmatched junction bases: 3. Germline V gene lookup returns CDR1 SGHTA and CDR2 FQGNSA. This CDR3 is built from 15 residues. The CDR3 protein is CASSLAAGGLETQYF. The CDR3 nucleotides read TGTGCCAGCAGCTTAGCGGCGGGGGGGCTAGAGACCCAGTACTTC.

Regarding this clone: The same CDR3 is also encoded by other DNA sequences in this sample. The J gene is TRBJ1-2, the V gene TRBV14, with D tentatively TRBD1 (6 bases). The V gene lost 0 bases and the J gene lost 3 bases, with 8 bases spanning the gap. CDR1 is SGHDN and CDR2 is FVKESK in the germline V gene. This CDR3 is built from 14 residues. The CDR3 protein is CASSQDGGDYGYTF. CDR3 bases: TGTGCCAGCAGCCAAGATGGGGGCGACTATGGCTACACCTTC.

V usage is TRBV7-2 and J usage is TRBJ2-5; 11 positions agree with TRBD2. The CDR3 runs 16 residues. Germline values: CDR1 SGHTA, CDR2 FQGNSA. The trim removed 5 bases at V and 5 bases at J, leaving 10 bases unmatched. CDR3 DNA sequence: TGTGCCAGCAGCGGAAGACTAGCGGGGCTGATGGAGACCCAGTACTTC. Translated, it gives CASSGRLAGLMETQYF.

This clone was detected once. The chain's CDR3 is CASMEYSGGAWYEQFF. The CDR3 nucleotides are TGTGCCAGCATGGAGTATAGCGGGGGGGCCTGGTATGAGCAGTTCTTC. The J gene is TRBJ2-1, the V gene TRBV6-6; 11 positions agree with TRBD2. J gave up 8 bases and V 7 bases, and 13 bases lay outside the gene matches. CDR1 is MNHNY, CDR2 SVGAGI, per germline (reference sequence). The CDR3 is 16 residues long.

V and J are TRBV5-8 and TRBJ1-1; TRBD1 might be the D (6 bases). This CDR3 comprises 14 residues. The germline gives CDR1 SGHTS, CDR2 YDEGEE. Trimming removed 2 bases at V and 1 base at J, with 9 bases between. The CDR3 DNA is TGTGCCAGCAGCTTACCCAGGGGGAACACTGAAGCTTTCTTT. It encodes CASSLPRGNTEAFF.